This T cell receptor beta chain is drawn from a study of blood T cell repertoires in COVID-19. Study-wide context: COVID-19 samples from acute and convalescent phases originated in the United States, Italy and Spain.

Original processing notes: By means of reference gene primer amplification, nucleated cell counts were estimated. Measured with immunoSEQ multiplex PCR; TCRdb has only the in-frame clones, and not every one. That table is the source of V, J and clone size, and D and trimming were worked out from the DNA. The sample consists of 100,000 to 150,000 clones, about 72% of them appearing once. V was shortened by 2 bases and J by 3 bases, with 8 bases between the two germline ends. The CDR3 has 13 amino acids. Germline CDR1 MNHEY, CDR2 SVGAGI. The chain carries TRBV6-5 and TRBJ2-7, with D perhaps matching TRBD1 (5 bases). Source material: peripheral blood. The TCR was taken from a woman aged 70-85 years with acute or convalescent COVID-19. The CDR3 DNA reads as TGTGCCAGCAGTTACAGGGGATACTACGAGCAGTACTTC. Residues: CASSYRGYYEQYF.